The rows below give T cell receptor beta chains drawn from one sample of a study of blood T cells in healthy people across ages. TCRdb processed the 5' RACE reads anew with MiXCR; each CDR3 protein has one entry. The table records hundreds of thousands of distinct CDR3 sequences, about 24% of them present only once. Input material: blood. Receptors originate from a man in his 70s in good health. Each CDR3 is given with its conserved first and last residue. The D gene is left open where the match is weak. Size values are once, few and many counts, or a class for expanded clones, and some rows have none.

v_call	j_call	d_call	cdr3_length	clone_size	cdr3_aa	cdr3_nt
TRBV5-1	TRBJ2-5	TRBD1	15	NA	CASSLTGGNQETQYF	TGCGCCAGCAGCTTGACAGGGGGGAACCAAGAGACCCAGTACTTC
TRBV5-1	TRBJ2-6	NA	13	NA	CASQGSGANVLTF	TGCGCCAGCCAGGGATCCGGGGCCAACGTCCTGACTTTC
TRBV6-1	TRBJ1-2	NA	13	few	CASSEGRDTTNTF	TGTGCCAGCAGTGAAGGAAGGGACACTACTAACACCTTC
TRBV3-1	TRBJ2-3	NA	13	NA	CASSPSPADTQYF	TGTGCCAGCAGCCCCTCCCCGGCAGATACGCAGTATTTT
TRBV2	TRBJ1-2	NA	15	few	CASRTKGQGRRGYTF	TGTGCCAGCAGGACTAAGGGGCAGGGGAGGAGAGGCTACACCTTC
TRBV4-1	TRBJ2-7	NA	16	few	CASSQGPNLSSYEQYF	TGCGCCAGCAGCCAGGGTCCCAACCTTAGCTCCTACGAGCAGTACTTC
TRBV4-3	TRBJ1-1	NA	15	NA	CASSQGLRGNTEAFF	TGCGCCAGCAGCCAAGGCCTTCGCGGGAACACTGAAGCTTTCTTT
TRBV3-1	TRBJ2-2	TRBD1	13	NA	CASSQDLRGRLFF	TGTGCCAGCAGCCAAGACTTAAGGGGGCGACTGTTTTTT
TRBV29-1	TRBJ1-4	TRBD1	15	few	CSVLRTGAANEKLFF	TGCAGCGTCCTCCGAACAGGGGCGGCTAATGAAAAACTGTTTTTT
TRBV29-1	TRBJ2-3	NA	13	NA	CSAEQGRADTQYF	TGCAGCGCCGAACAGGGGAGGGCAGATACGCAGTATTTT
TRBV6-1	TRBJ1-2	TRBD1	19	NA	CASSEARIPSGTGEYGYTF	TGTGCCAGCAGTGAAGCGCGCATCCCTTCCGGGACAGGAGAATATGGCTACACCTTC
TRBV9	TRBJ1-5	NA	15	few	CASSPRGQSNQPQHF	TGTGCCAGCAGCCCCCGAGGGCAGAGTAATCAGCCCCAGCATTTT
TRBV6-4	TRBJ2-1	NA	13	NA	CASSDDTYNEQFF	TGTGCCAGCAGTGACGATACTTACAATGAGCAGTTCTTC
TRBV10-3	TRBJ1-1	NA	13	NA	CAIRESVGAEAFF	TGTGCCATCAGGGAATCAGTTGGGGCGGAGGCTTTCTTT
TRBV9	TRBJ2-4	NA	16	NA	CASSVKGWGAKNIQYF	TGTGCCAGCAGCGTTAAAGGCTGGGGGGCCAAAAACATTCAGTACTTC
TRBV5-1	TRBJ1-5	NA	17	NA	CASSLAPSGDGNQPQHF	TGCGCCAGCAGCTTGGCCCCGTCAGGGGACGGCAATCAGCCCCAGCATTTT